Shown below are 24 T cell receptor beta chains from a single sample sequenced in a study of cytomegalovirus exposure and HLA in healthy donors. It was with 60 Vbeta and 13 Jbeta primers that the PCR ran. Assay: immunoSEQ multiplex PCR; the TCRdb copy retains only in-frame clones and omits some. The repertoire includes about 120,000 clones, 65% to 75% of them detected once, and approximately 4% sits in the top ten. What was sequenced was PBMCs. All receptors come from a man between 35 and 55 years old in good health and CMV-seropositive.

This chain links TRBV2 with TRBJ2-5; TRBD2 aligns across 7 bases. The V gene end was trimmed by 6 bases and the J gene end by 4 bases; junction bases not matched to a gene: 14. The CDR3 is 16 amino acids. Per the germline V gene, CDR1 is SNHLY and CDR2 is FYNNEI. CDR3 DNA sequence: TGTGCCAGCAGGATATTTGGACTAGTGGAGGGAGAGACCCAGTACTTC. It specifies CASRIFGLVEGETQYF.

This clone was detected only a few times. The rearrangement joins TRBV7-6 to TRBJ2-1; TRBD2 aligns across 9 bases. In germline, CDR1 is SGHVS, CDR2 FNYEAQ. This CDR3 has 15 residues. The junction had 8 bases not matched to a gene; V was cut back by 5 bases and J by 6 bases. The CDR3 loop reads CASSRGGGAPNEQFF. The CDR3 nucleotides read TGTGCCAGCAGCCGAGGCGGGGGGGCCCCCAATGAGCAGTTCTTC.

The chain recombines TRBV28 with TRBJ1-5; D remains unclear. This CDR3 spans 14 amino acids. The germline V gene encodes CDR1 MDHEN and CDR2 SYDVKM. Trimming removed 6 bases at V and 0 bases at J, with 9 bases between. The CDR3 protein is CASRVHSSNQPQHF. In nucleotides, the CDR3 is TGTGCCAGCAGAGTACACAGTAGCAATCAGCCCCAGCATTTT.

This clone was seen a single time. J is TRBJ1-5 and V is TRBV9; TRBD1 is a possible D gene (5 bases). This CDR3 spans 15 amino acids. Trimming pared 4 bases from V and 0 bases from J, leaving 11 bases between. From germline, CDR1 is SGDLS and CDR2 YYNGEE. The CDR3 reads CASSPQGYSNQPQHF. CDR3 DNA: TGTGCCAGCAGCCCCCAGGGCTATAGCAATCAGCCCCAGCATTTT.

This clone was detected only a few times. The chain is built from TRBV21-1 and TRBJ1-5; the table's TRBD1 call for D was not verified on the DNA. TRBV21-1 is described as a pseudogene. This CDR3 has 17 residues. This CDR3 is CASSKGDRLEPYQPQHF. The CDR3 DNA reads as TGTGCCAGCAGCAAAGGGGACAGACTAGAACCTTATCAGCCCCAGCATTTT.

The DNA for the CDR3 is TGTGCCAGCAGTGGCCCCCGAGGGTCCTATAATTCACCCCTCCACTTT. Residues: CASSGPRGSYNSPLHF. The genes are TRBV6-1 and TRBJ1-6; D is undetermined. The germline gives CDR1 MNHNS, CDR2 SASEGT. This CDR3 contains 16 residues. The ends were cut back, 4 bases at V and 1 base at J, with 11 bases in the middle.

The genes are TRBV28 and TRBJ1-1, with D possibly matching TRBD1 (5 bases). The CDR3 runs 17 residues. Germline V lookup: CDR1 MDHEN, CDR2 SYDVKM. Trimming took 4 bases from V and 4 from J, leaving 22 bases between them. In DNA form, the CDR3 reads TGTGCCAGCAGTTCTTCTAGTTCCCTCGGGCAGGGCACTGAAGCTTTCTTT. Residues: CASSSSSSLGQGTEAFF.

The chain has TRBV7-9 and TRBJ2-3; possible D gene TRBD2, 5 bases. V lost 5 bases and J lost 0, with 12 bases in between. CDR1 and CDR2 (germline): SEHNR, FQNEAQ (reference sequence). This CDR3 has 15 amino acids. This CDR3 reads CASSPSAVSTDTQYF. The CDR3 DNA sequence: TGTGCCAGCAGCCCATCAGCGGTTAGCACAGATACGCAGTATTTT. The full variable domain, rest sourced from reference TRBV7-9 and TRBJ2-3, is DTGVSQNPRHKITKRGQNVTFRCDPISEHNRLYWYRQTLGQGPEFLTYFQNEAQLEKSRLLSDRFSAERPKGSFSTLEIQRTEQGDSAMYLCASSPSAVSTDTQYFGPGTRLTVL.

The CDR3 protein is CASSTPEVGTEAFF. CDR3 nucleotides: TGTGCCAGCAGCACACCGGAGGTAGGCACTGAAGCTTTCTTT. The J gene is TRBJ1-1, the V gene TRBV5-4; no clear D gene. CDR1 and CDR2 from the germline V gene are SGHNT and YYREEE (reference sequence). V gave up 4 bases and J gave up 4 bases, with 14 bases separating them. CDR3 length equals 14 residues.

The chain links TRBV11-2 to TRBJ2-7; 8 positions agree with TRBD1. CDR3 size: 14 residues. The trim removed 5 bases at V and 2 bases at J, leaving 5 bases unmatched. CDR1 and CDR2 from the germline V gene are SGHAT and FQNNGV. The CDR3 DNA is TGTGCCAGCAGCCCCTTGGACAGGGCCTACGAGCAGTACTTC. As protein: CASSPLDRAYEQYF.

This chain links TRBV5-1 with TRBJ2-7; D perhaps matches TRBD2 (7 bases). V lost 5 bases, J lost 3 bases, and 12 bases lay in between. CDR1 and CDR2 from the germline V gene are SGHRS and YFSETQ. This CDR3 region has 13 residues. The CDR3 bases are TGCGCCAGCAGAAAGGGGGGGGACTACGAGCAGTACTTC. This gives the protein CASRKGGDYEQYF.

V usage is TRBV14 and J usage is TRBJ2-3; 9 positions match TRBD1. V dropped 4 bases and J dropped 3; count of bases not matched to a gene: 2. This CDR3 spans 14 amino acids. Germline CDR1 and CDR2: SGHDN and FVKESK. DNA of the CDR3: TGTGCCAGCAGCCCGGGACAGGGAACAGATACGCAGTATTTT. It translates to CASSPGQGTDTQYF.

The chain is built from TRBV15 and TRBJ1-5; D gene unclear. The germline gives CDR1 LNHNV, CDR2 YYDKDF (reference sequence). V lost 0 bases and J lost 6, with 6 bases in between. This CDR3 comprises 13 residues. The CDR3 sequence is CATSRDRGQPQHF. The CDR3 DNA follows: TGTGCCACCAGCAGAGATCGGGGTCAGCCCCAGCATTTT.

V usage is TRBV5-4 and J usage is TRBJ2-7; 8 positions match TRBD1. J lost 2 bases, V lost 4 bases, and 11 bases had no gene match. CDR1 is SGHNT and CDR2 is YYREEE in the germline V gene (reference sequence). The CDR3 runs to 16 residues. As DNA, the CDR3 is TGTGCCAGCAGCCTCGGACAGGGAAACTTCGCCTACGAGCAGTACTTC. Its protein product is CASSLGQGNFAYEQYF.

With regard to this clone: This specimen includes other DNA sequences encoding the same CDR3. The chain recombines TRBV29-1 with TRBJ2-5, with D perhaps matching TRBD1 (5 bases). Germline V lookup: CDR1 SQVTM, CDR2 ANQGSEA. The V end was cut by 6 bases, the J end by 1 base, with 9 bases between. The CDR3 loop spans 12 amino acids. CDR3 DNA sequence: TGCAGCGTCCAGGGTTCCCAAGAGACCCAGTACTTC. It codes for CSVQGSQETQYF.

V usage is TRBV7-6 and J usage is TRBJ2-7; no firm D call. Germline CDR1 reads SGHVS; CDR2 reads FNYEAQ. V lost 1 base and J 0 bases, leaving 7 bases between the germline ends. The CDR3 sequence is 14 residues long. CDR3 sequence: CASSLDLSSYEQYF. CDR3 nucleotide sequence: TGTGCCAGCAGCTTAGATCTCTCCTCCTACGAGCAGTACTTC.

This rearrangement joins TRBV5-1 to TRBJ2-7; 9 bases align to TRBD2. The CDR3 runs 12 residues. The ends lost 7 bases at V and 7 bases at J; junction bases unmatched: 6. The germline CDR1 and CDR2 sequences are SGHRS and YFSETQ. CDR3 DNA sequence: TGCGCCAGCGCCCTAGCGGGACATGAGCAGTACTTC. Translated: CASALAGHEQYF.

CDR3 region: CASSSLSGGGYNEQFF. The CDR3 DNA reads TGTGCCAGCAGTTCCCTTAGCGGGGGAGGCTACAATGAGCAGTTCTTC. This chain links TRBV6-5 with TRBJ2-1, with TRBD2 identical over 9 bases. This CDR3 comprises 16 residues. Germline V gene sequence: CDR1 MNHEY, CDR2 SVGAGI. The trim removed 4 bases at V and 3 bases at J, leaving 7 bases unmatched.

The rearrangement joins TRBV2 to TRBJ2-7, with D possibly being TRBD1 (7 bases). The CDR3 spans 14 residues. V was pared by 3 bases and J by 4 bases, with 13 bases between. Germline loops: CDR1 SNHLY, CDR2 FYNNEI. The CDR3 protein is CASSDTRGAYEQYF. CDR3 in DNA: TGTGCCAGCAGTGATACCAGGGGGGCGTACGAGCAGTACTTC.

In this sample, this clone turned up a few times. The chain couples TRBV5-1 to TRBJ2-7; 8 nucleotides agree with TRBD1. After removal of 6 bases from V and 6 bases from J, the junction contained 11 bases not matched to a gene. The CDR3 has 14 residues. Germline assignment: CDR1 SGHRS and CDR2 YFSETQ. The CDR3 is CASTQGQGVGEQYF. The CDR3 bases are TGCGCCAGCACTCAAGGACAGGGTGTGGGCGAGCAGTACTTC. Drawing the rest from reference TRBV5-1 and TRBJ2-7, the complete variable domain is KAGVTQTPRYLIKTRGQQVTLSCSPISGHRSVSWYQQTPGQGLQFLFEYFSETQRNKGNFPGRFSGRQFSNSRSEMNVSTLELGDSALYLCASTQGQGVGEQYFGPGTRLTVT.

DNA for the CDR3: TGTGCCAGCAGCTTGAACGACAGCCCCACAGATACGCAGTATTTT. As protein: CASSLNDSPTDTQYF. V and J are TRBV7-2 and TRBJ2-3, with a weak D call TRBD1 (5 bases). The CDR3 contains 15 residues. Trimming pared 3 bases from V and 2 bases from J, leaving 12 bases between. Germline CDR1 reads SGHTA; CDR2 reads FQGNSA.

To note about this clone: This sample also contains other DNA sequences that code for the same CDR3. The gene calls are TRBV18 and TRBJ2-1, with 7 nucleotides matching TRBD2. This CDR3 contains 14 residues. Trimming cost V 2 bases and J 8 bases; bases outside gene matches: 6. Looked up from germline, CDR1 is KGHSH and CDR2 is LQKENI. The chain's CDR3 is CASSPGGSYYEQFF. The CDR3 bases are TGTGCCAGCTCACCAGGCGGGAGTTACTATGAGCAGTTCTTC. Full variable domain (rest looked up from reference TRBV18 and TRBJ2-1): NAGVMQNPRHLVRRRGQEARLRCSPMKGHSHVYWYRQLPEEGLKFMVYLQKENIIDESGMPKERFSAEFPKEGPSILRIQQVVRGDSAAYFCASSPGGSYYEQFFGPGTRLTVL.

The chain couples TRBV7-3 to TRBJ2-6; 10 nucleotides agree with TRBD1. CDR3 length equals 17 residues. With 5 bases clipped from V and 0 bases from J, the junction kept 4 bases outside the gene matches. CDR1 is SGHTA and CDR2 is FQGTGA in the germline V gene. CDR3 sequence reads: CASSPDRGYSGANVLTF. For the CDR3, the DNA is TGTGCCAGCAGCCCGGACAGGGGGTACTCTGGGGCCAACGTCCTGACTTTC.

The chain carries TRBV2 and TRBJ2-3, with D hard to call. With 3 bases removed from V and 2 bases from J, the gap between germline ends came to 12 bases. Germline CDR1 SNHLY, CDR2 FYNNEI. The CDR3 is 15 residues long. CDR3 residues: CASSERPRSTDTQYF. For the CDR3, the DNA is TGTGCCAGCAGTGAGAGGCCTCGGTCCACAGATACGCAGTATTTT.